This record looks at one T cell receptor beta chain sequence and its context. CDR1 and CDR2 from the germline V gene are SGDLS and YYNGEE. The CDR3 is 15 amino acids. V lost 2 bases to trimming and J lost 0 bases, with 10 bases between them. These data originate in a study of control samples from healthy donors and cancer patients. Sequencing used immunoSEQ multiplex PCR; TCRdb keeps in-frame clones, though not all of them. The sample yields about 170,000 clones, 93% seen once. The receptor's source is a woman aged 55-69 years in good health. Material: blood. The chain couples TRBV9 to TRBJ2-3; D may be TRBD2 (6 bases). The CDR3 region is CASSVGLASTDTQYF. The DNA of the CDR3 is TGTGCCAGCAGCGTGGGACTTGCTAGCACAGATACGCAGTATTTT.